Listed here are 6 T cell receptor beta chains from one sample, sequenced in a study of T-cell memory formation after mild COVID-19. TCRdb independently ran MiXCR on the 5' RACE reads; one entry per CDR3 protein. Among fewer than 200,000 distinct CDR3 sequences listed, approximately 17% were seen once. Sample: PBMCs or a T cell subset sorted from them (not recorded which). The receptors stem from a man between 18 and 29 years old who had mild COVID-19 (a few samples of this study predate the infection). Cell type and time point are not known.

The sample holds a few counts of this clonotype. The rearrangement joins TRBV6-5 to TRBJ1-1, with a tentative D call TRBD1 (6 bases). Per the germline V gene, CDR1 is MNHEY and CDR2 is SVGAGI. Trimming took off 5 bases at V and 5 bases at J, with 15 bases between the two ends. The CDR3 extends over 14 amino acids. The chain's CDR3 is CASSGDTMGTEAFF. DNA for the CDR3: TGTGCCAGCAGTGGGGACACCATGGGGACTGAAGCTTTCTTT.

V is TRBV5-1 and J is TRBJ2-1; 11 positions match TRBD1. Per the germline V gene, CDR1 is SGHRS and CDR2 is YFSETQ. V lost 4 bases to trimming and J lost 1 base; unmatched junction nucleotides: 10. The CDR3 has 18 residues. CDR3 sequence (DNA): TGCGCCAGCAGCCAGGGACAGGGGGTAAGTGCGTCCTACAATGAGCAGTTCTTC. Translated, it gives CASSQGQGVSASYNEQFF.

V usage is TRBV6-5 and J usage is TRBJ1-1; possible D gene TRBD1, 5 bases. Trimming took off 2 bases at V and 2 bases at J, with 12 bases between the two ends. Germline CDR1 and CDR2: MNHEY and SVGAGI. The length of the CDR3 is 15 residues. DNA of the CDR3: TGTGCCAGCAGTTACGGGACCATCGATAACACTGAAGCTTTCTTT. Amino acid sequence: CASSYGTIDNTEAFF.

This chain links TRBV20-1 with TRBJ1-3; no definite D call. This CDR3 spans 14 amino acids. Per germline, CDR1 DFQATT and CDR2 SNEGSKA (reference sequence). V dropped 6 bases and J dropped 4 bases, with 16 bases sitting between them. CDR3 bases: TGCAGTGCCCGTCCGGATGGCAGGGGAAACACCATATATTTT. The encoded protein is CSARPDGRGNTIYF.

This rearrangement joins TRBV2 to TRBJ1-2, with 9 bases matching TRBD1. The germline gives CDR1 SNHLY, CDR2 FYNNEI. The CDR3 runs to 14 residues. After removal of 6 bases from V and 2 bases from J, the junction contained 4 bases not matched to a gene. CDR3 nucleotide sequence: TGTGCCAGCAGGCCCGGGACAGGGAACTATGGCTACACCTTC. Translated: CASRPGTGNYGYTF.

The sample holds a few counts of this clonotype. The gene calls are TRBV5-1 and TRBJ2-2; D uncertain. This CDR3 is built from 13 residues. Germline-derived CDR1 and CDR2 are SGHRS and YFSETQ. V was trimmed by 2 bases and J by 6 bases, leaving 8 bases between them. CDR3: CASSFGNSGELFF. As DNA, the CDR3 is TGCGCCAGCAGCTTCGGTAATTCCGGGGAGCTGTTTTTT.